The rows below give T cell receptor beta chains drawn from one sample of a study of cytomegalovirus exposure and HLA in healthy donors. Assay used: immunoSEQ multiplex PCR; TCRdb lists only in-frame clones, some missing. The table records about 160,000 clones, 80% of them present only once. Sequencing used PBMCs. These receptors were collected from a man in his late teens or twenties in good health and CMV-seropositive. CDR3s include the opening cysteine and the closing phenylalanine or tryptophan. D genes are given only for firm matches. Size values are once, few and many counts, or a class for expanded clones, and some rows have none.

d_call	clone_size	v_call	j_call	cdr3_aa	cdr3_nt
.	.	TRBV15	TRBJ2-7	CATSRDRYEQYF	TGTGCCACCAGCAGAGATAGATACGAGCAGTACTTC
.	.	TRBV5-1	TRBJ2-7	CASSLGTPTYEQYF	TGCGCCAGCAGCTTGGGGACACCCACCTACGAGCAGTACTTC
.	.	TRBV25-1	TRBJ2-1	CASSTGEPPYNEQFF	TGTGCCAGCAGTACGGGGGAGCCCCCCTACAATGAGCAGTTCTTC
.	.	TRBV19	TRBJ2-3	CASSRTPGGTQYF	TGTGCCAGTAGCCGAACCCCAGGAGGGACGCAGTATTTT
TRBD2	.	TRBV7-2	TRBJ2-5	CASSRLGQGGETQYF	TGTGCCAGCAGCCGCCTCGGGCAGGGAGGGGAGACCCAGTACTTC
.	.	TRBV7-9	TRBJ2-1	CASSPKRTGTQGDEQFF	TGTGCCAGCAGCCCTAAAAGGACCGGGACACAAGGCGATGAGCAGTTCTTC
.	.	TRBV11-2	TRBJ2-7	CASSFEYEQYF	TGTGCCAGCAGCTTTGAGTACGAGCAGTACTTC
TRBD1	.	TRBV4-1	TRBJ1-1	CASSQVVTGGYTEAFF	TGCGCCAGCAGCCAAGTCGTAACAGGGGGCTACACTGAAGCTTTCTTT
.	.	TRBV27	TRBJ2-5	CASSFLGGAQETQYF	TGTGCCAGCAGTTTTTTAGGGGGAGCTCAAGAGACCCAGTACTTC
.	few	TRBV27	TRBJ2-1	CASSLQGDNEQFF	TGTGCCAGCAGTTTACAGGGCGACAATGAGCAGTTCTTC
.	.	TRBV14	TRBJ1-1	CASSQAVTHNTEAFF	TGTGCCAGCAGCCAAGCGGTGACACACAACACTGAAGCTTTCTTT
.	.	TRBV6-6	TRBJ2-2	CASRTGSERELFF	TGTGCCAGCCGAACCGGGTCCGAGAGGGAGCTGTTTTTT
.	.	TRBV7-9	TRBJ2-1	CASSSAGSRYEQFF	TGTGCCAGCAGCTCCGCGGGATCCCGGTATGAGCAGTTCTTC
TRBD1	once	TRBV28	TRBJ1-2	CASSPGTGENYGYTF	TGTGCCAGCAGCCCAGGGACAGGGGAGAACTATGGCTACACCTTC
TRBD1	.	TRBV10-2	TRBJ2-7	CASSFLDRGYEQYF	TGCGCCAGCAGTTTCCTAGACAGGGGCTACGAGCAGTACTTC
TRBD2	.	TRBV9	TRBJ2-1	CASSALPGGGRYNEQFF	TGTGCCAGCAGCGCTCTCCCGGGGGGGGGACGATACAATGAGCAGTTCTTC
.	.	TRBV9	TRBJ2-7	CASSPQSPGVNEQYF	TGTGCCAGCAGCCCGCAAAGTCCAGGCGTCAACGAGCAGTACTTC
.	.	TRBV18	TRBJ1-4	CASSPIRGTNEKLFF	TGTGCCAGCTCACCTATCAGGGGTACTAATGAAAAACTGTTTTTT
TRBD2	.	TRBV12-5	TRBJ2-1	CASGGEGEQFF	TGTGCTAGTGGGGGGGAGGGTGAGCAGTTCTTC
.	.	TRBV5-6	TRBJ2-1	CASSFSIYNEQFF	TGTGCCAGCAGCTTTTCCATCTACAATGAGCAGTTCTTC
.	.	TRBV20-1	TRBJ2-3	CSVRPTDAQYF	TGCAGTGTTCGACCCACAGATGCGCAGTATTTT